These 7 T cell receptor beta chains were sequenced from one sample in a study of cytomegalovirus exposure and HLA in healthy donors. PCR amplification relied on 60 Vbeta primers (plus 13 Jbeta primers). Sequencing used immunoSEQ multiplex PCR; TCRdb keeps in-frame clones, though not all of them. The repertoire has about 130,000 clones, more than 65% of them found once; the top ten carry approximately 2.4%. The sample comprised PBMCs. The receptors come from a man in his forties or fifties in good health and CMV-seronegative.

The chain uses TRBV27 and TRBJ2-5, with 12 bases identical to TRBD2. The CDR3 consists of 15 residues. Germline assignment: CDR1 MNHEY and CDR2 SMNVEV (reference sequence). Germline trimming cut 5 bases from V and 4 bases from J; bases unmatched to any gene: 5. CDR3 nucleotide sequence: TGTGCCAGCAGTCCCCCGGGACTAGCGGGAGAGACCCAGTACTTC. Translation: CASSPPGLAGETQYF.

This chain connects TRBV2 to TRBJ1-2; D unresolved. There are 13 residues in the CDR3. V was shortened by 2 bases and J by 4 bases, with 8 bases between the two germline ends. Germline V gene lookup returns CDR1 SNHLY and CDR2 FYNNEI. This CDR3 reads CASSENSLYGYTF. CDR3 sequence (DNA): TGTGCCAGCAGTGAAAACAGCCTCTATGGCTACACCTTC.

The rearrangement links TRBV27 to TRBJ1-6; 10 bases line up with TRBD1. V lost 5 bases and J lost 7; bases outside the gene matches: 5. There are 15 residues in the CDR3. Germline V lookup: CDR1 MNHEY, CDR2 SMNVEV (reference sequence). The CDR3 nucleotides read TGTGCCAGCAGTCCGACAGGGGGCGGGAATTCACCCCTCCACTTT. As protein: CASSPTGGGNSPLHF.

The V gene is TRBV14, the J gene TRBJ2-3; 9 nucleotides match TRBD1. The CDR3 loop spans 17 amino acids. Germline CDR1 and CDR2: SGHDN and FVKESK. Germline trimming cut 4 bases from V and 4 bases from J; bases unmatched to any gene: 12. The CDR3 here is CASSPPGQGGLADTQYF. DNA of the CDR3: TGTGCCAGCAGCCCGCCGGGACAGGGAGGGCTGGCAGATACGCAGTATTTT.

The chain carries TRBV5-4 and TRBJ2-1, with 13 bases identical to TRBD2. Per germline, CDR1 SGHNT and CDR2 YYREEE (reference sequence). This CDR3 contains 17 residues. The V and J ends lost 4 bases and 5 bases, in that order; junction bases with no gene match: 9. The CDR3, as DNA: TGTGCCAGCAGCCCCCCGACTAGCGGGGGGCCTCACAATGAGCAGTTCTTC. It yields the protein CASSPPTSGGPHNEQFF.

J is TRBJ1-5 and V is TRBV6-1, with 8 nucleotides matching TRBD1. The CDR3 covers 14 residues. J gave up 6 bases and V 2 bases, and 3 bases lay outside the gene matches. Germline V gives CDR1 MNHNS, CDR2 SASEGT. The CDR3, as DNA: TGTGCCAGCAGTGAACGGACAGGGTCTCAGCCCCAGCATTTT. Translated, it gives CASSERTGSQPQHF.

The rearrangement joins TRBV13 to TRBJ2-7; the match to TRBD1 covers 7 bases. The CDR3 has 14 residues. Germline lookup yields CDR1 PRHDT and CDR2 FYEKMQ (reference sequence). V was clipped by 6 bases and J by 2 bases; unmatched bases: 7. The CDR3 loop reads CASSYRRGTYEQYF. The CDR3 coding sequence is TGTGCCAGCAGTTACCGCAGGGGGACCTACGAGCAGTACTTC.